This T cell receptor beta chain was sequenced in a study of Ad26.COV2.S vaccination and SARS-CoV-2 variants. The CDR3 is made up of 17 amino acids. Looked up from germline, CDR1 is LNHDA and CDR2 is SQIVND (reference sequence). V lost 4 bases to trimming and J lost 2 bases; unmatched junction nucleotides: 13. The study, taken as a whole, reports: Ad26.COV2.S recipients had broader spike-specific TCRs (P = 0.0014). The study found similar non-spike TCR breadth in vaccine and placebo recipients. The authors reported substantial breadth in spike-specific CD8+ and CD4+ T cell responses after vaccination. Assessments of TCR breadth and depth may have underestimated the total T cell responses.

Here immunoSEQ multiplex PCR was the method, and the copy in TCRdb shows in-frame clones only, minus some. The sample lists 300,000 to 400,000 clones, just over 90% seen once, with about 3.9% in the top ten. Comment on this clone: What it recognizes is unknown.

The sequencing used peripheral blood, collected after recovery from COVID-19. The chain links TRBV19 to TRBJ1-2; 7 bases fit TRBD1. This TCR came from a human donor who had recovered from COVID-19. The CDR3 DNA reads TGTGCCAGTAGTACCCGACAGGGAGAACTTCCCAACTATGGCTACACCTTC. Amino acid sequence: CASSTRQGELPNYGYTF. The full variable domain, with the rest looked up from reference TRBV19 and TRBJ1-2, is DGGITQSPKYLFRKEGQNVTLSCEQNLNHDAMYWYRQDPGQGLRLIYYSQIVNDFQKGDIAEGYSVSREKKESFPLTVTSAQKNPTAFYLCASSTRQGELPNYGYTFGSGTRLTVV.